A selection of T cell receptor beta chains follows, all from one sample in a study of blood T cell repertoires in COVID-19. Sequenced by immunoSEQ multiplex PCR; TCRdb stores in-frame clones only, minus some. The sample shows about 130,000 clones, approximately 89% of them seen only once. Material: peripheral blood. The source of these receptors is a human donor in a cohort sampled during active COVID-19. Both conserved end residues are part of each CDR3. D genes are given only for firm matches. Size values are once, few and many counts, or a class for expanded clones, and some rows have none.

v_call	j_call	clone_size	d_call	cdr3_length	cdr3_nt	cdr3_aa
TRBV11-3	TRBJ1-1	NA	NA	13	TGTGCCAGCAGCCGGGTGGGGAGCACTGAAGCTTTCTTT	CASSRVGSTEAFF
TRBV18	TRBJ1-5	NA	TRBD1	15	TGTGCCAGCTCGCCGGGACAGGGTTTACAGCAGCCCCAGCATTTT	CASSPGQGLQQPQHF
TRBV19	TRBJ1-1	few	NA	13	TGTGCCGTTAGAAACGGAGGGACGTCTGAAGCTTTCTTT	CAVRNGGTSEAFF
TRBV9	TRBJ2-7	NA	TRBD1	15	TGTGCCAGCAGCAAAGGTGGACAGGGCGTGGACGAGCAGTACTTC	CASSKGGQGVDEQYF
TRBV19	TRBJ2-3	NA	TRBD2	16	TGTGCCAGTAGTTTAACCGGGACTAGCGGCACAGATACGCAGTATTTT	CASSLTGTSGTDTQYF
TRBV27	TRBJ2-3	medium-sized	TRBD1	15	TGTGCCAGCAGTAGCCGGGACAGCCTCACAGATACGCAGTATTTT	CASSSRDSLTDTQYF
TRBV5-6	TRBJ2-7	NA	NA	11	TGTGCCAGCAGCGGGAGGTACGAGCAGTACTTC	CASSGRYEQYF
TRBV28	TRBJ2-2	NA	NA	16	TGTGCCAGCAAGAGAGGCGGACTACCGAACACCGGGGAGCTGTTTTTT	CASKRGGLPNTGELFF
TRBV6-6	TRBJ1-2	few	TRBD1	14	TGTGCCAGCAGACGAGACACAGGGGTACTAGGCTACACCTTC	CASRRDTGVLGYTF
TRBV6-5	TRBJ2-1	NA	TRBD2	15	TGTGCCAGCAGTAGTCCCGGGACTAGCGGGATATCCCAGTTCTTC	CASSSPGTSGISQFF
TRBV7-8	TRBJ1-1	NA	TRBD1	13	TGTGCCAGCAGCCCCGACAGGGTCACTGAAGCTTTCTTT	CASSPDRVTEAFF
TRBV5-1	TRBJ2-7	NA	NA	14	TGCGCCAGCAGCTTGACCGGGACATCCTACGAGCAGTACTTC	CASSLTGTSYEQYF
TRBV5-6	TRBJ1-2	NA	NA	14	TGTGCCAGCAGCTTGGGCGGGCGGAACTATGGCTACACCTTC	CASSLGGRNYGYTF
TRBV11-2	TRBJ1-2	NA	TRBD1	13	TGTGCCAGCAGCTCCGGGACAGACTATGGCTACACCTTC	CASSSGTDYGYTF
TRBV5-1	TRBJ2-1	NA	NA	13	TGCGCCAGCAGGCCCGGGACTCACAATGAGCAGTTCTTC	CASRPGTHNEQFF
TRBV18	TRBJ1-1	NA	TRBD1	16	TGTGCCAGCTCACCACTGCCACCGACAGGGCCCACTGAAGCTTTCTTT	CASSPLPPTGPTEAFF
TRBV7-2	TRBJ1-1	NA	NA	13	TGTGCCAGCAGCTTAGGATTAGGGGCGTTTAGTTTATTC	CASSLGLGAFSLF
TRBV5-4	TRBJ1-1	NA	NA	15	TGTGCCAGCAGCTTCGGACTTCCTCTGAACACTGAAGCTTTCTTT	CASSFGLPLNTEAFF
TRBV5-6	TRBJ1-6	NA	TRBD1	16	TGTGCCAGCAGCTTGGGACAGGGACAGGGGGGTTCACCCCTCCACTTT	CASSLGQGQGGSPLHF
TRBV29-1	TRBJ2-5	once	NA	14	TGCAGCGTTGAGATGAGTAGCGGTAAAGAGACCCAGTACTTC	CSVEMSSGKETQYF
TRBV5-1	TRBJ2-3	once	TRBD1	15	TGCGCCAGCAGCCAGACGGGACAGGGCATAGATACGCAGTATTTT	CASSQTGQGIDTQYF
TRBV30	TRBJ1-3	NA	NA	13	TGTGCCTCCCCCTCGGGGGCTGGAAACACCATATATTTT	CASPSGAGNTIYF
TRBV12-3/TRBV12-4	TRBJ2-1	NA	NA	11	TGTGCCAGCAGTCCGCTAGAAGAGCAGTTCTTC	CASSPLEEQFF
TRBV30	TRBJ2-5	NA	NA	12	TGTGCCTGGAGTGGCCCAGAAGAGACCCAGTACTTC	CAWSGPEETQYF
TRBV7-2	TRBJ2-3	NA	NA	14	TGTGCCAGCAGCTTAGCACAGAGCACAGATACGCAGTATTTT	CASSLAQSTDTQYF
TRBV30	TRBJ2-1	NA	TRBD2	15	TGTGCCTGGAGTGTGTCAGGGTGGGAGGGCAATGAGCAGTTCTTC	CAWSVSGWEGNEQFF